One sample yielded the 18 T cell receptor beta chains listed below, sequenced in a study of cytomegalovirus exposure and HLA in healthy donors. With 60 Vbeta and 13 Jbeta primers, the PCR was carried out. Libraries were prepared by immunoSEQ multiplex PCR; TCRdb keeps only in-frame clonotypes and omits some of them. The table lists 100,000 or so clones, 60% to 85% of them singletons, with roughly 6% in the top ten. The sequenced sample was PBMCs. The receptor set was obtained from a male donor in good health and CMV-seronegative.

This rearrangement joins TRBV5-1 to TRBJ2-3; 8 bases match TRBD2. CDR1 is SGHRS, CDR2 YFSETQ, per germline. J was trimmed by 2 bases and V by 4 bases; bases with no gene match: 12. The CDR3 is 17 residues long. The CDR3 loop reads CASSPPRGAGVTDTQYF. DNA of the CDR3: TGCGCCAGCAGCCCCCCTCGGGGAGCGGGGGTCACAGATACGCAGTATTTT.

This chain joins TRBV5-1 and TRBJ1-1; D may be TRBD1 (5 bases). V lost 2 bases and J lost 1, with 12 bases in between. The CDR3 extends over 15 amino acids. Germline loops: CDR1 SGHRS, CDR2 YFSETQ. CDR3 amino acids: CASSFWGDQNTEAFF. The CDR3 bases are TGCGCCAGCAGCTTTTGGGGGGATCAGAACACTGAAGCTTTCTTT.

The V call is TRBV7-8, the J call TRBJ2-4, with a weak D call TRBD2 (5 bases). Trimming left V 5 bases short and J 8 bases short, with 19 bases between. CDR1 is SGHVS, CDR2 FQNEAQ, per germline. This CDR3 comprises 15 residues. The CDR3 DNA is TGTGCCAGCAGCCCAAGAGGTGCGGGCTTGCACATTCAGTACTTC. Translation: CASSPRGAGLHIQYF.

This chain uses TRBV25-1 with TRBJ2-1, with 8 nucleotides matching TRBD1. Germline CDR1 is MGHDK and CDR2 is SYGVNS. The CDR3 is 13 amino acids. V lost 6 bases and J lost 8; bases outside the gene matches: 6. The CDR3 region has the DNA TGTGCCAGCAGCCTGACAGGGGAGGATGAGCAGTTCTTC. Translated: CASSLTGEDEQFF.

A word on this clone: Germline is not matched at one junction end, which may reflect a read error. V usage is TRBV20-1 and J usage is TRBJ1-4; no definite D call. This CDR3 region has 11 residues. Germline V gives CDR1 DFQATT, CDR2 SNEGSKA (reference sequence). CDR3 in amino acids: CSAGDLDSPFF. The CDR3 DNA is TGCAGTGCTGGAGACCTGGACTCCCCCTTTTTT.

As DNA, the CDR3 is TGTGCCAGCAGTTCGGGAGGGTTGGGCTACACCTTC. This encodes CASSSGGLGYTF. This chain links TRBV28 with TRBJ1-2; D gene ambiguous. The germline V and J ends were trimmed by 4 bases and 8 bases, with 11 bases remaining between them. From germline, CDR1 is MDHEN and CDR2 SYDVKM. CDR3 size: 12 residues.

The chain recombines TRBV28 with TRBJ2-7, with TRBD1 matching over 9 bases. Germline CDR1 MDHEN, CDR2 SYDVKM. V was clipped by 5 bases and J by 2 bases; unmatched bases: 7. CDR3 size: 15 residues. DNA for the CDR3: TGTGCCAGCAGTGCCCCGGGACAGGGTACCTACGAGCAGTACTTC. The encoded protein is CASSAPGQGTYEQYF.

The chain joins TRBV9 to TRBJ2-5; 7 positions agree with TRBD2. V shed 0 bases, J shed 4 bases, and the junction held 9 bases outside the gene matches. The CDR3 has 16 residues. Germline CDR1 is SGDLS and CDR2 is YYNGEE. The DNA for the CDR3 is TGTGCCAGCAGCGTAGGTATCCGGGAGGAGGGAGAGACCCAGTACTTC. Translation gives CASSVGIREEGETQYF. Complete variable domain (other parts from reference TRBV9 and TRBJ2-5): DSGVTQTPKHLITATGQRVTLRCSPRSGDLSVYWYQQSLDQGLQFLIQYYNGEERAKGNILERFSAQQFPDLHSELNLSSLELGDSALYFCASSVGIREEGETQYFGPGTRLLVL.

The V and J genes are TRBV6-1 and TRBJ2-2, with a possible D match to TRBD2 (5 bases). V was clipped by 5 bases and J by 9 bases, with 13 bases between them. CDR3 length: 13 amino acids. Germline loops: CDR1 MNHNS, CDR2 SASEGT. CDR3: CASSSSGFRELFF. CDR3 sequence (DNA): TGTGCCAGCAGTTCCTCGGGGTTCCGGGAGCTGTTTTTT.

This clone was counted only a few times. The chain joins TRBV5-8 to TRBJ1-5; possible D gene TRBD1, 6 bases. The CDR3 runs 18 residues. Trimming pared 5 bases from V and 0 bases from J, leaving 21 bases between. Looked up from germline, CDR1 is SGHTS and CDR2 is YDEGEE. This CDR3 reads CASRDPGHMMYSNQPQHF. The CDR3 DNA is TGTGCCAGCAGAGATCCGGGACACATGATGTATAGCAATCAGCCCCAGCATTTT.

This chain joins TRBV18 and TRBJ2-2; 7 positions match TRBD1. Looked up from germline, CDR1 is KGHSH and CDR2 is LQKENI. The CDR3 totals 20 residues. The V gene end was trimmed by 5 bases and the J gene end by 0 bases; junction bases not matched to a gene: 18. In nucleotides, the CDR3 is TGTGCCAGCTCATCAACCACGGCCCCAACTGGGACAGCGAACACCGGGGAGCTGTTTTTT. It specifies CASSSTTAPTGTANTGELFF.

The chain couples TRBV19 to TRBJ1-1, with D perhaps matching TRBD1 (5 bases). CDR3 length: 15 amino acids. With 1 base removed from V and 3 bases from J, the gap between germline ends came to 12 bases. The germline gives CDR1 LNHDA, CDR2 SQIVND (reference sequence). CDR3 region: CASSIAARGYTEAFF. DNA for the CDR3: TGTGCCAGTAGTATAGCGGCCCGGGGGTACACTGAAGCTTTCTTT.

The genes are TRBV19 and TRBJ1-5, with unresolved D. The CDR3 is 15 residues long. Germline-derived CDR1 and CDR2 are LNHDA and SQIVND (reference sequence). The V end lost 3 bases, the J end lost 6 bases, and 15 bases lay between the germline ends. The DNA of the CDR3 is TGTGCCAGTAGTATTTCGACAAGGCCTGTTCAGCCCCAGCATTTT. It translates to CASSISTRPVQPQHF.

Comment on this clone: Sequence at one end of the junction differs from germline and may be a read error. The CDR3 here is CSSSSQVTEAFF. The CDR3 bases are TGTTCCAGCAGCTCACAGGTCACTGAAGCTTTCTTT. The chain links TRBV7-9 to TRBJ1-1, with D maybe TRBD1 (5 bases). The V gene's germline CDR1 is SEHNR and CDR2 FQNEAQ (reference sequence). CDR3 length: 12 residues.

The V call is TRBV7-3, the J call TRBJ2-3; 9 bases are shared with TRBD2. The trim removed 3 bases at V and 3 bases at J, leaving 7 bases unmatched. The CDR3 is made up of 16 amino acids. CDR1 and CDR2 from the germline V gene are SGHTA and FQGTGA. CDR3: CASSFQGGRATDTQYF. The DNA for the CDR3 is TGTGCCAGCAGCTTCCAAGGCGGGAGGGCGACAGATACGCAGTATTTT. Variable domain in full (rest from reference TRBV7-3 and TRBJ2-3): GAGVSQTPSNKVTEKGKYVELRCDPISGHTALYWYRQSLGQGPEFLIYFQGTGAADDSGLPNDRFFAVRPEGSVSTLKIQRTERGDSAVYLCASSFQGGRATDTQYFGPGTRLTVL.

In its sample, this clone was seen a few times. This sequence joins TRBV6-6 and TRBJ1-6; possible D gene TRBD1, 5 bases. This CDR3 has 16 residues. Germline-derived CDR1 and CDR2 are MNHNY and SVGAGI (reference sequence). Trimming took 2 bases from V and 5 from J, leaving 13 bases between them. The CDR3 region is CASSYVGGVNNSPLHF. CDR3 nucleotides: TGTGCCAGCAGTTACGTGGGGGGAGTGAATAATTCACCCCTCCACTTT.

The chain combines TRBV9 with TRBJ2-1; possible D gene TRBD2, 6 bases. Trimming removed 3 bases from V and 10 bases from J, with 20 bases in between. The germline V gene has CDR1 SGDLS and CDR2 YYNGEE. This CDR3 comprises 15 residues. CDR3: CASSAGTPTEGEQFF. The CDR3 DNA is TGTGCCAGCAGCGCAGGGACTCCCACCGAGGGGGAGCAGTTCTTC.

This clone appeared a few times. V is TRBV5-5 and J is TRBJ1-1; D gene unclear. Trimming took off 2 bases at V and 5 bases at J, with 4 bases between the two ends. Germline-derived CDR1 and CDR2 are SGHKS and YYEKEE (reference sequence). The CDR3 spans 11 residues. This chain's CDR3 is CASSFETEAFF. The CDR3 DNA follows: TGTGCCAGCAGCTTTGAGACTGAAGCTTTCTTT.